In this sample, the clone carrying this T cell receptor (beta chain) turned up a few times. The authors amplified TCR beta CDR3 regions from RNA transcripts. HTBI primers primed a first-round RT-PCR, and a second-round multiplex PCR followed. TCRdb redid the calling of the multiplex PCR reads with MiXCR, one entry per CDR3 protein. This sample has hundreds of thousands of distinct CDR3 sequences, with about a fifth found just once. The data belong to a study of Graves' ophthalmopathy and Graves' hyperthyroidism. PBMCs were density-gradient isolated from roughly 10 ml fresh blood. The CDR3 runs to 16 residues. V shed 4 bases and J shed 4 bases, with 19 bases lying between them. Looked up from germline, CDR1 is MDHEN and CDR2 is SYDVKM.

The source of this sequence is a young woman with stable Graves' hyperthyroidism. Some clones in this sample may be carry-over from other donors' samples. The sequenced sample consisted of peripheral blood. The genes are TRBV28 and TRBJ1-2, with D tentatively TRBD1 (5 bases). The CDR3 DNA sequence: TGTGCCAGCAGTTCAACTCGGGACCCTTCTATCTATGGCTACACCTTC. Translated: CASSSTRDPSIYGYTF.